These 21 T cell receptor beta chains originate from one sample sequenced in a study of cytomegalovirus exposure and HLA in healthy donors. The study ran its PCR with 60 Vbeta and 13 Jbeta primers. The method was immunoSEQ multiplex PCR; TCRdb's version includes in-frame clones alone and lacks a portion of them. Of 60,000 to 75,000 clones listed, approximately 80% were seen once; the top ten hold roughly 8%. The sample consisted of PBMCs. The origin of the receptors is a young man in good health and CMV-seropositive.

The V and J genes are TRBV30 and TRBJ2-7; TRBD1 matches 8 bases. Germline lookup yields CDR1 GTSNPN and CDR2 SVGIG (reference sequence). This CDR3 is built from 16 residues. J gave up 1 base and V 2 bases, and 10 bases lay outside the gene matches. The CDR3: CAWSSGRGHKSYEQYF. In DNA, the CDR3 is TGTGCCTGGAGTTCGGGCAGGGGGCACAAGTCCTACGAGCAGTACTTC.

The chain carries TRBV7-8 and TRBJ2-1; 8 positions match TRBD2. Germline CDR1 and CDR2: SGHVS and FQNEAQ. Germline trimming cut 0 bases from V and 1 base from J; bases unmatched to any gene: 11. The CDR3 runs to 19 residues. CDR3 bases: TGTGCCAGCAGCTTAGCGCTAGGGCTAGCGGGTGGATCCTACAATGAGCAGTTCTTC. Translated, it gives CASSLALGLAGGSYNEQFF.

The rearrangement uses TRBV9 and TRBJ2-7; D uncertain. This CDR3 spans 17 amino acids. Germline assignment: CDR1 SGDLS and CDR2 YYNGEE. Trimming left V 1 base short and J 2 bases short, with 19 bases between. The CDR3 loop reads CASSVTPNPPGPYEQYF. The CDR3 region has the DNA TGTGCCAGCAGCGTAACTCCGAACCCCCCAGGCCCCTACGAGCAGTACTTC. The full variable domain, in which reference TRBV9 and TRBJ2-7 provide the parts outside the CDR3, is DSGVTQTPKHLITATGQRVTLRCSPRSGDLSVYWYQQSLDQGLQFLIQYYNGEERAKGNILERFSAQQFPDLHSELNLSSLELGDSALYFCASSVTPNPPGPYEQYFGPGTRLTVT.

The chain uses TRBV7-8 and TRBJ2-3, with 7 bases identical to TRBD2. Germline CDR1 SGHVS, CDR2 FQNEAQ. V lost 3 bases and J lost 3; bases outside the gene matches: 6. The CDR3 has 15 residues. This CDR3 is CASSLGLGGTDTQYF. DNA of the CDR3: TGTGCCAGCAGCTTGGGGTTGGGGGGGACAGATACGCAGTATTTT.

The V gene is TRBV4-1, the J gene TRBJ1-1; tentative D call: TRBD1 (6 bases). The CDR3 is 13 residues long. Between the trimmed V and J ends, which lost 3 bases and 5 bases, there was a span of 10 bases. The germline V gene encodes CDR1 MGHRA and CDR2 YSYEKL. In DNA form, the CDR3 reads TGCGCCAGCAGCCACAGGGGAGAAACTGAAGCTTTCTTT. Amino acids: CASSHRGETEAFF.

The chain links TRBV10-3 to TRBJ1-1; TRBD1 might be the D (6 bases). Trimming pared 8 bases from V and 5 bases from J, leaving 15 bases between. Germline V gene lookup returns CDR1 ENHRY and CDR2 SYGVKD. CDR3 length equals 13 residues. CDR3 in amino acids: CAIGRGGRTEAFF. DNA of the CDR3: TGTGCCATCGGTCGCGGGGGCCGGACTGAAGCTTTCTTT.

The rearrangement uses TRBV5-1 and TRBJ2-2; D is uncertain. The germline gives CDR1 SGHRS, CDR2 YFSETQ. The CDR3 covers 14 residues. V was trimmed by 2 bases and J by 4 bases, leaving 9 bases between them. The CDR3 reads CASSLSYGTGELFF. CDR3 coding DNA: TGCGCCAGCAGCTTATCTTACGGCACCGGGGAGCTGTTTTTT.

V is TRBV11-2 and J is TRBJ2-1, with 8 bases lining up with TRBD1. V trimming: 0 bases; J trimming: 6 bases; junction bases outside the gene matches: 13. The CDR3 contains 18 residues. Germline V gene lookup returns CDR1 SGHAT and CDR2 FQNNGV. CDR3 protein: CASSLDYRLTGAGNEQFF. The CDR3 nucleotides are TGTGCCAGCAGCTTAGACTACCGCTTGACAGGGGCCGGCAATGAGCAGTTCTTC.

In DNA form, the CDR3 reads TGTGCCAGCAGCTTAGTTGGAGGCCCAGACACAGATACGCAGTATTTT. It translates to CASSLVGGPDTDTQYF. The gene calls are TRBV7-2 and TRBJ2-3; D might be TRBD2 (5 bases). The CDR3 is 16 amino acids. V lost 1 base and J 2 bases, leaving 13 bases between the germline ends. Germline V gene lookup returns CDR1 SGHTA and CDR2 FQGNSA.

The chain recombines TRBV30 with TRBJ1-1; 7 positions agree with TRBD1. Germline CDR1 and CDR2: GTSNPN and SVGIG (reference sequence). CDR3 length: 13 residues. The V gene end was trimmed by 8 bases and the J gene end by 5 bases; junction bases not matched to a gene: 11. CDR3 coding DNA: TGTGCCGGGCAATTACAGGGGTGGACTGAAGCTTTCTTT. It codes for CAGQLQGWTEAFF.

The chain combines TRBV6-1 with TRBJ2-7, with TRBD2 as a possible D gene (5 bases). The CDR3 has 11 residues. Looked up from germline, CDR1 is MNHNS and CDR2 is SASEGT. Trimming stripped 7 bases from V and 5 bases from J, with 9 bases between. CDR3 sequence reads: CASNERDEQYF. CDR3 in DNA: TGTGCCAGCAACGAGAGGGACGAGCAGTACTTC.

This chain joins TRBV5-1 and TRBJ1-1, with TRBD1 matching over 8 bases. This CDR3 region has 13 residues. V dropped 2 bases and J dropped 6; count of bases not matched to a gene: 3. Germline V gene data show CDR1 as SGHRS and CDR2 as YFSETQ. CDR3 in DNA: TGCGCCAGCAGCTTCGGGACAGGAGCTGAAGCTTTCTTT. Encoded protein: CASSFGTGAEAFF.

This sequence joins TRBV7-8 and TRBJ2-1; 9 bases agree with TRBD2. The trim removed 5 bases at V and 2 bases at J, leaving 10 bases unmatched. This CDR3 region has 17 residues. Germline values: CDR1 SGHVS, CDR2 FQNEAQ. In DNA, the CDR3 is TGTGCCAGCAGCCCCAATAGCGGGAGTATCCCCTACAATGAGCAGTTCTTC. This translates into CASSPNSGSIPYNEQFF.

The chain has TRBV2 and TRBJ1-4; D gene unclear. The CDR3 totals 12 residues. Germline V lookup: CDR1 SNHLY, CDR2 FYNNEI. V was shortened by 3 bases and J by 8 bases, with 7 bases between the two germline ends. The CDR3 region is CASSDQEEKLFF. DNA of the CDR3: TGTGCCAGCAGTGACCAGGAAGAAAAACTGTTTTTT.

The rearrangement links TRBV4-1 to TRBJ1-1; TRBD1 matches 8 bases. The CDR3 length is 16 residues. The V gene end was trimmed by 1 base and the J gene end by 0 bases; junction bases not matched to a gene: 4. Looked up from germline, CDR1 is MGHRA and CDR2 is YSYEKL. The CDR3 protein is CASSQGTGPLNTEAFF. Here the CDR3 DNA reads TGCGCCAGCAGCCAAGGGACAGGGCCCTTGAACACTGAAGCTTTCTTT.

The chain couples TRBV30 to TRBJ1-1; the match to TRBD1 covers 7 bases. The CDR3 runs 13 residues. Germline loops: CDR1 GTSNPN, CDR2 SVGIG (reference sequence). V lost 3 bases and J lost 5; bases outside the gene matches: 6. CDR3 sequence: CAWSHRGGTEAFF. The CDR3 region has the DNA TGTGCCTGGAGCCACAGGGGTGGGACTGAAGCTTTCTTT. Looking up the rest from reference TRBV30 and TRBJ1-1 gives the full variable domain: SQTIHQWPATLVQPVGSPLSLECTVEGTSNPNLYWYRQAAGRGLQLLFYSVGIGQISSEVPQNLSASRPQDRQFILSSKKLLLSDSGFYLCAWSHRGGTEAFFGQGTRLTVV.

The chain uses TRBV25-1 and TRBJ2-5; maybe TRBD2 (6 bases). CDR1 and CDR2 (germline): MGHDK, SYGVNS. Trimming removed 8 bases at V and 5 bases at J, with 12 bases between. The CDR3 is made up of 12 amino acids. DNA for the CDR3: TGTGCCAGCGGGGGGTGGGACGAGACCCAGTACTTC. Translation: CASGGWDETQYF.

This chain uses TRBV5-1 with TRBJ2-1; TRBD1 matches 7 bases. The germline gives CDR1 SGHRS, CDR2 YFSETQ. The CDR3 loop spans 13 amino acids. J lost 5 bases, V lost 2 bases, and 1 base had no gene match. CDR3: CASSLTGDNEQFF. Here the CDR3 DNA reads TGCGCCAGCAGCTTAACAGGGGACAATGAGCAGTTCTTC.

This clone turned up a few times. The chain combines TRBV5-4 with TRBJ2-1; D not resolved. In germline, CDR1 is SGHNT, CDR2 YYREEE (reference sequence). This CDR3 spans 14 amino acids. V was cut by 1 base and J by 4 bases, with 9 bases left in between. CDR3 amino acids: CASSLSGLYNEQFF. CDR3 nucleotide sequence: TGTGCCAGCAGCTTGTCGGGTCTGTACAATGAGCAGTTCTTC.

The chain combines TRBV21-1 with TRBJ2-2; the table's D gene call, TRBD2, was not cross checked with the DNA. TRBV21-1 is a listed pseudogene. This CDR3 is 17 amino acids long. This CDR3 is CASSKRFRRGDTGELFF. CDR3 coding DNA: TGTGCCAGCAGCAAAAGGTTCAGGAGGGGAGACACCGGGGAGCTGTTTTTT.

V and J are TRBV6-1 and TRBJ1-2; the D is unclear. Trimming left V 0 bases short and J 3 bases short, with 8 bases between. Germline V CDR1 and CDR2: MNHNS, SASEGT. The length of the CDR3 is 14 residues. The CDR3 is CASSEAPGDYGYTF. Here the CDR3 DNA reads TGTGCCAGCAGTGAAGCCCCAGGTGACTATGGCTACACCTTC.